A selection of T cell receptor beta chains follows, all from one sample in a study of T cells in Graves' hyperthyroidism and ophthalmopathy. TCRdb analysed the multiplex PCR reads with MiXCR anew, one entry per CDR3 protein. The table includes approximately 260,000 distinct CDR3 sequences, around 15% detected once. The specimen was blood. The receptors here all came from a woman aged 45-60 years with Graves' hyperthyroidism that later progressed to Graves' ophthalmopathy. The CDR3 runs from the conserved cysteine through the conserved F or W. Each record gives: clone size, D gene, J gene, V gene, CDR3 DNA, CDR3 protein. D genes are given only for firm matches. A clone size is listed for some rows: how often the clone was seen (once, few, many), or a class if it is expanded.

>many|.|TRBJ2-3|TRBV19
TGTGCCAGTAGTATCGGGGACACAGATACGCAGTATTTT
CASSIGDTDTQYF
>many|.|TRBJ2-1|TRBV6-1
TGTGCCAGCAGCGCTTTTAGTACCGACAATGAGCAGTTCTTC
CASSAFSTDNEQFF
>few|.|TRBJ1-1|TRBV5-1
TGCGCCAGCAGCGCGACCCCCGGGTCGGGCACTGAAGCTTTCTTT
CASSATPGSGTEAFF
>many|.|TRBJ2-3|TRBV6-1
TGTGCCAGCCAGCCCCGGTGGGCGTCAGATACGCAGTATTTT
CASQPRWASDTQYF
>few|TRBD1|TRBJ2-1|TRBV20-1
TGCAGTGCTAGAGGGACAGGGGCCCAGAGCTCCTACAATGAGCAGTTCTTC
CSARGTGAQSSYNEQFF
>many|.|TRBJ2-7|TRBV20-1
TGCAGTGCCGATTCTAGCATCAGCTCCTACGAGCAGTACTTC
CSADSSISSYEQYF
>many|TRBD1|TRBJ1-2|TRBV7-2
TGTGCCAGCAGGAGACAGGGATCCTATGGCTACACCTTC
CASRRQGSYGYTF
>.|TRBD2|TRBJ2-1|TRBV18
TGTGCCAGCTCACCAGGACTAGCGGGAGCAATTGAGCAGTTCTTC
CASSPGLAGAIEQFF
>many|.|TRBJ2-7|TRBV11-2
TGTGCCAGCAGCTTGCGGGCGTCCTCCTCCTACGAGCAGTACTTC
CASSLRASSSYEQYF
>many|.|TRBJ2-5|TRBV11-2
TGTGCCAGCAGCTTAGCCGTCCAAGAGACCCAGTACTTC
CASSLAVQETQYF
>many|.|TRBJ1-4|TRBV3-1
TGTGCCAGCAGCCAGGTTCTTAAGGATGAAAAACTGTTTTTT
CASSQVLKDEKLFF
>many|.|TRBJ2-1|TRBV6-1
TGTGCCAGCACTGGCGGGACCCCCCTTTACAATGAGCAGTTCTTC
CASTGGTPLYNEQFF
>.|.|TRBJ1-6|TRBV5-6
TGTGCCAGCAGCTTGGGGTTGGGTAACCAAGGTTCACCCCTCCACTTT
CASSLGLGNQGSPLHF
>many|.|TRBJ1-6|TRBV28
TGTGCCAGCAGCGCGAACCTCGGCTTGGTTTCACCCCTCCACTTT
CASSANLGLVSPLHF
>.|.|TRBJ1-6|TRBV28
TGTGCCAGCAGTTTACAACAGGGTTGGGATTCACCCCTCCACTTT
CASSLQQGWDSPLHF
>few|.|TRBJ1-5|TRBV4-1
TGCGCCAGCAGCCTCACCACCACGGGGAATCAGCCCCAGCATTTT
CASSLTTTGNQPQHF
>many|TRBD1|TRBJ2-7|TRBV28
TGTGCCAGCAGTTCCGGACAGGGACACAGAAACGAGCAGTACTTC
CASSSGQGHRNEQYF
>few|.|TRBJ1-5|TRBV19
TGTGCCAGTAGTAGGGTCGGGGCAGGGTTCAATCAGCCCCAGCATTTT
CASSRVGAGFNQPQHF
>few|TRBD1|TRBJ2-1|TRBV19
TGTGCCAGTAGTACCCCCCGGACAGGGAGCAATGAGCAGTTCTTC
CASSTPRTGSNEQFF
>many|TRBD2|TRBJ2-1|TRBV6-6
TGTGCCAGCAGTTACGGACTAGTCACTGAGCAGTTCTTC
CASSYGLVTEQFF
>.|.|TRBJ2-7|TRBV20-1
TGCAGTGCTCCGAGGGGCTCTTCCTACGAGCAGTACTTC
CSAPRGSSYEQYF
>many|.|TRBJ2-7|TRBV15
TGTGCCACCAGCAGCCCCCGCCGGGACGAGCAGTACTTC
CATSSPRRDEQYF
>.|TRBD1|TRBJ1-1|TRBV7-9
TGTGCCAGCAGCTACGACAGGGGCACTGAAGCTTTCTTT
CASSYDRGTEAFF
>many|TRBD2|TRBJ2-3|TRBV5-1
TGCGCCAGCGGGAGGGACCCTTCGAGCACAGATACGCAGTATTTT
CASGRDPSSTDTQYF
>.|.|TRBJ2-1|TRBV9
TGTGCCAGCAGGGGTCTAGCGAACTACAATGAGCAGTTCTTC
CASRGLANYNEQFF
>many|TRBD1|TRBJ1-5|TRBV2
TGTGCCAGCAGTTCAAGGGGACAGGGAACGAATCAGCCCCAGCATTTT
CASSSRGQGTNQPQHF
>.|TRBD2|TRBJ2-1|TRBV19
TGTGCCAGTAACAAGGCGGGAGGGGGTAATGAGCAGTTCTTC
CASNKAGGGNEQFF